This T cell receptor beta chain was documented in a study of T cell repertoires in cytomegalovirus infection. This clonotype was observed a handful of times. As yet, its antigen is unknown. TCRdb reprocessed the reads via MiXCR and lists one record per CDR3 protein. Among 650,000 to 900,000 distinct CDR3 sequences listed, approximately 32% were seen once. The germline V gene encodes CDR1 PRHDT and CDR2 FYEKMQ (reference sequence). CDR3 length: 14 amino acids. V lost 2 bases, J lost 6 bases, and 11 bases lay in between. The chain combines TRBV13 with TRBJ1-5; D uncertain. Specimen: cultured CD8+ T cells from PBMCs, collected from culture after CMV antigen stimulation. This sequence was found in a human donor in good health (CMV status not recorded). Some clones in this sample may be carry-over from other donors' samples. CDR3 protein: CASSLSVTGQPQHF. CDR3 nucleotides: TGTGCCAGCAGCTTATCAGTCACGGGTCAGCCCCAGCATTTT.